One and the same sample provided the 19 T cell receptor beta chains below, sequenced in a study of response to subunit inactivated influenza vaccine. TCRdb re-derived calls from the RT-PCR reads in MiXCR, one entry per CDR3 protein. Seen here are 150,000 to 200,000 distinct CDR3 sequences, approximately 12% observed once, and the top ten hold around 28%. These data are also associated with another study on T cells expressing NK-cell markers. That work adds: Synthesis of TCR beta cDNA relied on 5'RACE template switching carrying UMIs.

Sequencing was performed on CD8+ T cells sorted from PBMCs, taken 11 to 12 days after vaccination. The receptors stem from a man aged 50 or older who received an inactivated influenza vaccine.

This clonotype was seen a handful of times. The V call is TRBV12-3 or TRBV12-4, the J call TRBJ2-1, with 11 bases fitting TRBD2. CDR3 length: 18 residues. The trim removed 4 bases at V and 4 bases at J, leaving 12 bases unmatched. Written as DNA, the CDR3 is TGTGCCAGCAGTTCCGAACCGGGACTAGCGGAAGCGTACAATGAGCAGTTCTTC. Amino acids: CASSSEPGLAEAYNEQFF.

This clonotype was recorded a few times. The chain carries TRBV6-4 and TRBJ1-2; D possibly corresponds to TRBD1 (6 bases). Germline values: CDR1 MRHNA, CDR2 SNTAGT. V was pared by 1 base and J by 4 bases, with 13 bases between. The CDR3 consists of 15 residues. The CDR3 DNA reads TGTGCCAGCAGTGACTGGACGGGACAAGGCTATGGCTACACCTTC. This gives the protein CASSDWTGQGYGYTF.

This clonotype showed up many times. The chain carries TRBV11-2 and TRBJ2-7, with 7 bases aligning to TRBD1. The CDR3 contains 13 residues. V was pared by 2 bases and J by 2 bases, with 0 bases of the junction left unmatched. CDR1 and CDR2 (germline): SGHAT, FQNNGV. The CDR3 DNA sequence: TGTGCCAGCAGCTTACAGGGGGCCTACGAGCAGTACTTC. Protein sequence: CASSLQGAYEQYF. The variable domain in full, completed from reference TRBV11-2 and TRBJ2-7, reads EAGVAQSPRYKIIEKRQSVAFWCNPISGHATLYWYQQILGQGPKLLIQFQNNGVVDDSQLPKDRFSAERLKGVDSTLKIQPAKLEDSAVYLCASSLQGAYEQYFGPGTRLTVT.

As concerns this clonotype: This clone may be a read error of a much larger clone one base away. The chain recombines TRBV24-1 with TRBJ2-5; D is possibly TRBD2 (6 bases). The DNA end lines up better with TRBJ2-1; the J call may be wrong. The CDR3 has 17 amino acids. Germline V gives CDR1 KGHDR, CDR2 SFDVKD. The CDR3 loop reads CATSDFPPRGSRETQFF. DNA for the CDR3: TGTGCCACCAGTGATTTTCCCCCCCGGGGCAGTCGGGAGACCCAGTTCTTC.

The chain uses TRBV4-3 and TRBJ2-7; TRBD2 aligns across 11 bases. The germline V gene has CDR1 LGHNA and CDR2 YSLEER. V shed 0 bases and J 4 bases; nucleotides not matched to a gene: 5. The CDR3 is 16 residues long. CDR3 region: CASSQDLAGGRYEQYF. The DNA for the CDR3 is TGCGCCAGCAGCCAAGATCTAGCGGGGGGCAGATACGAGCAGTACTTC.

The V gene is TRBV29-1, the J gene TRBJ2-7; 7 bases align to TRBD1. Germline V gene lookup returns CDR1 SQVTM and CDR2 ANQGSEA. Trimming took 4 bases from V and 6 from J; bases not matched to a gene: 9. The CDR3 is 13 amino acids. Here the CDR3 DNA reads TGCAGCGTTGGGAGACAGGGCACGGGCGAGCAGTACTTC. Amino acids: CSVGRQGTGEQYF.

This clonotype has a count of ten or more. The rearrangement joins TRBV7-2 to TRBJ2-7; 14 nucleotides align to TRBD2. The CDR3 has 15 amino acids. V dropped 4 bases and J dropped 4; count of bases not matched to a gene: 3. CDR1 and CDR2 from the germline V gene are SGHTA and FQGNSA. This chain's CDR3 is CASSWTSGGQYEQYF. CDR3 DNA: TGTGCCAGCAGCTGGACTAGCGGGGGGCAATACGAGCAGTACTTC.

This chain connects TRBV19 to TRBJ2-1, with 8 positions matching TRBD1. Germline assignment: CDR1 LNHDA and CDR2 SQIVND (reference sequence). V was pared by 5 bases and J by 6 bases, with 3 bases of the junction left unmatched. This CDR3 contains 13 residues. For the CDR3, the DNA is TGTGCCAGTAGTGACGGACAGGGCAATGAGCAGTTCTTC. The encoded protein is CASSDGQGNEQFF.

This clonotype has a handful of counts. J is TRBJ2-1 and V is TRBV4-1, with D unclear. This CDR3 region has 13 residues. Trimming took 4 bases from V and 12 from J, leaving 16 bases between them. Germline CDR1 is MGHRA and CDR2 is YSYEKL. The CDR3 DNA reads TGCGCCAGCAGCCCCTCTCGAGAGGTTGGGCAGTTCTTC. It codes for CASSPSREVGQFF.

There are a few counts of this clonotype. The V gene is TRBV4-3, the J gene TRBJ2-3; 7 bases are a match to TRBD1. The CDR3 length is 17 residues. V was clipped by 0 bases and J by 0 bases; unmatched bases: 6. Germline V lookup: CDR1 LGHNA, CDR2 YSLEER. The CDR3 sequence is CASSQDRQGWSTDTQYF. In nucleotides, the CDR3 is TGCGCCAGCAGCCAAGATAGACAGGGATGGAGCACAGATACGCAGTATTTT.

This clonotype was seen a few times. The rearrangement links TRBV2 to TRBJ2-1, with D perhaps TRBD2 (5 bases). There are 17 residues in the CDR3. With 2 bases removed from V and 0 bases from J, the gap between germline ends came to 14 bases. Germline assignment: CDR1 SNHLY and CDR2 FYNNEI. The DNA for the CDR3 is TGTGCCAGCAGTGAAAGGGCGGGCCCGAGCTCCTACAATGAGCAGTTCTTC. It yields the protein CASSERAGPSSYNEQFF.

The table lists this clonotype with many counts. V gene TRBV12-3 or TRBV12-4 combines with J gene TRBJ2-1, with no clear D. Deletions cut 7 bases from V and 7 bases from J, with 11 bases between. This CDR3 is built from 12 residues. CDR3 residues: CASTHERNEQFF. CDR3 DNA: TGTGCCAGCACTCACGAGAGAAATGAGCAGTTCTTC.

This clonotype was recorded a few times. The V call is TRBV12-3 or TRBV12-4, the J call TRBJ1-5, with D perhaps TRBD1 (5 bases). The CDR3 covers 16 residues. Trimming removed 5 bases at V and 2 bases at J, with 16 bases between. CDR3 amino acids: CASSTDTPNGNQPQHF. The CDR3 nucleotides read TGTGCCAGCAGTACGGACACCCCGAATGGCAATCAGCCCCAGCATTTT.

This clonotype was picked up many times. The J gene is TRBJ2-7, the V gene TRBV11-1, with D perhaps matching TRBD2 (6 bases). CDR1 and CDR2 from the germline V gene are SGHAT and FQDESV (reference sequence). The V gene lost 5 bases and the J gene lost 2 bases, with 16 bases spanning the gap. CDR3 length: 15 amino acids. The CDR3: CASSQGGGVAYEQYF. CDR3 DNA: TGTGCCAGCAGCCAAGGTGGCGGGGTCGCCTACGAGCAGTACTTC.

This clonotype has just a few counts. J is TRBJ2-3 and V is TRBV7-6, with D hard to call. The CDR3 is 14 residues long. Germline CDR1 is SGHVS and CDR2 is FNYEAQ. Trimming removed 1 base at V and 6 bases at J, with 11 bases between. In nucleotides, the CDR3 is TGTGCCAGCAGCTTAGTCGGGCCCGGGGATACGCAGTATTTT. Amino acid sequence: CASSLVGPGDTQYF.

The chain recombines TRBV25-1 with TRBJ2-3; D is unclear. The V and J ends lost 7 bases and 2 bases respectively, with 4 bases between them. The CDR3 is 11 residues long. The germline gives CDR1 MGHDK, CDR2 SYGVNS. The CDR3 nucleotides read TGTGCCAGCACCTACACAGATACGCAGTATTTT. It is translated as CASTYTDTQYF. Together with reference TRBV25-1 and TRBJ2-3, the CDR3 gives the full variable domain: EADIYQTPRYLVIGTGKKITLECSQTMGHDKMYWYQQDPGMELHLIHYSYGVNSTEKGDLSSESTVSRIRTEHFPLTLESARPSHTSQYLCASTYTDTQYFGPGTRLTVL.

V and J are TRBV27 and TRBJ1-1; D might be TRBD1 (5 bases). The CDR3 is 15 amino acids. The ends were cut back, 6 bases at V and 5 bases at J, with 19 bases in the middle. Germline values: CDR1 MNHEY, CDR2 SMNVEV (reference sequence). CDR3 amino acids: CASSPPLGWGTEAFF. The CDR3 coding sequence is TGTGCCAGCAGCCCCCCTTTGGGTTGGGGGACTGAAGCTTTCTTT.

The chain uses TRBV4-1 and TRBJ2-5; the match to TRBD2 covers 11 bases. This CDR3 is 15 amino acids long. J gave up 3 bases and V 3 bases, and 3 bases lay outside the gene matches. CDR1 is MGHRA, CDR2 YSYEKL, per germline. CDR3 in DNA: TGCGCCAGCAGCCAGGTACTAGCGGGGGAAGAGACCCAGTACTTC. Encoded protein: CASSQVLAGEETQYF.

In this sample, this clonotype turned up a few times. The J gene is TRBJ2-7, the V gene TRBV6-4; 10 bases line up with TRBD2. V shed 6 bases, J shed 1 base, and the junction held 9 bases outside the gene matches. This CDR3 is 16 amino acids long. Germline CDR1 and CDR2: MRHNA and SNTAGT. CDR3 loop: CASSELAGILSYEQYF. CDR3 nucleotides: TGTGCCAGCAGCGAACTAGCGGGAATCCTTTCCTACGAGCAGTACTTC.